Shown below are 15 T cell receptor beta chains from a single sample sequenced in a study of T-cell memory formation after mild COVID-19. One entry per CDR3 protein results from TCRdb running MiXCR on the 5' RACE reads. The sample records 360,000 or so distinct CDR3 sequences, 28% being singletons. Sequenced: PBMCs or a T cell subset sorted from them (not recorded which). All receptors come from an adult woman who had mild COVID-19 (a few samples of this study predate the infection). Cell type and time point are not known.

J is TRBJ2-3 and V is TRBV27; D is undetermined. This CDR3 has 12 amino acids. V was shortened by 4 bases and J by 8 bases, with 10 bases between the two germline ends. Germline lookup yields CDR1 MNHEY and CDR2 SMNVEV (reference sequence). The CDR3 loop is CASSSRFSTQYF. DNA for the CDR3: TGTGCCAGCAGTTCCCGGTTTAGTACGCAGTATTTT.

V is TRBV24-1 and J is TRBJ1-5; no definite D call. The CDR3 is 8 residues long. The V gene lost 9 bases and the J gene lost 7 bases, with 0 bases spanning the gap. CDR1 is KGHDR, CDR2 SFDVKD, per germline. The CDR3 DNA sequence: TGTGCCACCCAGCCCCAGCATTTT. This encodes CATQPQHF.

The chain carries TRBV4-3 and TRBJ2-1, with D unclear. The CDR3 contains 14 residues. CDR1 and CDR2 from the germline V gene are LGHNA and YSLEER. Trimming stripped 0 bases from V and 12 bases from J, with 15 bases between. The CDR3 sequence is CASSQDVTDRPQFF. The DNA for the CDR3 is TGCGCCAGCAGCCAAGATGTTACGGACCGGCCGCAGTTCTTC.

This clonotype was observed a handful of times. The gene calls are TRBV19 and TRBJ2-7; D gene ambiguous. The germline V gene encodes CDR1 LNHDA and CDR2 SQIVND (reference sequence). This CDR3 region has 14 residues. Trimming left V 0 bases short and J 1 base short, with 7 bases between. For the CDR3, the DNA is TGTGCCAGTAGTATAGATCAGGCTTCCTACGAGCAGTACTTC. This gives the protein CASSIDQASYEQYF.

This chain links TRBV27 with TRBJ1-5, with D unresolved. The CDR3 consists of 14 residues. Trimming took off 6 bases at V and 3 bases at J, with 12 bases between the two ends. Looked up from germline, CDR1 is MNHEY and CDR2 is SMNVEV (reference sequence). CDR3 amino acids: CASSADQINQPQHF. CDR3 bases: TGTGCCAGCAGCGCGGACCAAATCAATCAGCCCCAGCATTTT.

In nucleotides, the CDR3 is TGTGCCAGCAGCCCTTATAACTACGAGCAGTACTTC. Its protein is CASSPYNYEQYF. The chain is built from TRBV6-6 and TRBJ2-7; no clear D gene. V was cut by 6 bases and J by 3 bases, with 9 bases left in between. Germline assignment: CDR1 MNHNY and CDR2 SVGAGI (reference sequence). The CDR3 runs to 12 residues.

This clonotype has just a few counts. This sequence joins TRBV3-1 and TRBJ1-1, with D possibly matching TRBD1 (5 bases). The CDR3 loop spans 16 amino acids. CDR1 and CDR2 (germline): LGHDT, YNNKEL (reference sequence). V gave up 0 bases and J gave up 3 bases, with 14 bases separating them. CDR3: CASSQDTEGRDTEAFF. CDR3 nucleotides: TGTGCCAGCAGCCAAGATACCGAGGGGCGGGACACTGAAGCTTTCTTT.

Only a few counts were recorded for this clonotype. Here the CDR3 reads CASSTTVNAAAQYF. As DNA, the CDR3 is TGTGCCAGCAGCACCACAGTCAACGCCGCGGCCCAGTACTTC. The rearrangement uses TRBV5-5 and TRBJ2-5, with unresolved D. Trimming removed 4 bases from V and 9 bases from J, with 19 bases in between. The CDR3 loop spans 14 amino acids. Germline-derived CDR1 and CDR2 are SGHKS and YYEKEE (reference sequence).

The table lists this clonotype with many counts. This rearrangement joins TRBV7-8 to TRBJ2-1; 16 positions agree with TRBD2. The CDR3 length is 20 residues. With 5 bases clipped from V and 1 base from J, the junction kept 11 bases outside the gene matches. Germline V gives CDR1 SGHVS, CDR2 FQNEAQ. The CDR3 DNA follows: TGTGCCAGCAGCAGGATCGGGACTAGCGGGGGGGCCCGGTCCTACAATGAGCAGTTCTTC. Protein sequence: CASSRIGTSGGARSYNEQFF.

The CDR3 region has the DNA TGTGCCAGCAGCAAGCGGGTTGGGGGGAGCTCCTACGAGCAGTACTTC. Translation: CASSKRVGGSSYEQYF. V is TRBV7-2 and J is TRBJ2-7; weak D call: TRBD2 (6 bases). The CDR3 spans 16 residues. The germline V gene encodes CDR1 SGHTA and CDR2 FQGNSA. V was cut by 5 bases and J by 0 bases, with 17 bases left in between.

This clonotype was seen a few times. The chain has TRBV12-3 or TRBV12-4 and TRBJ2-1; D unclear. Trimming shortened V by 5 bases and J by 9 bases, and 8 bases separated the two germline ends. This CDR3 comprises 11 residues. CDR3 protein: CASSSIGEQFF. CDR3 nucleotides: TGTGCCAGCAGTAGTATAGGTGAGCAGTTCTTC.

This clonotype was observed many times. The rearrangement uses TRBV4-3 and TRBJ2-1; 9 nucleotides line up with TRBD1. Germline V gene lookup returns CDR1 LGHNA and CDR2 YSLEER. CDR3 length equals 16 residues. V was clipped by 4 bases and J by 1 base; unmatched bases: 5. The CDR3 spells CASSRTGGRSYNEQFF. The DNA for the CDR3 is TGCGCCAGCAGCCGAACAGGGGGCCGGTCCTACAATGAGCAGTTCTTC.

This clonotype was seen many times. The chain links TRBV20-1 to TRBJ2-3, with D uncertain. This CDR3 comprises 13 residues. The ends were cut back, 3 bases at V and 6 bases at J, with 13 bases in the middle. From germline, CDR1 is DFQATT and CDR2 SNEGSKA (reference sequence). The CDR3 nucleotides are TGCAGTGCTAGCCCCCTCGATAGGGATACGCAGTATTTT. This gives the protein CSASPLDRDTQYF.

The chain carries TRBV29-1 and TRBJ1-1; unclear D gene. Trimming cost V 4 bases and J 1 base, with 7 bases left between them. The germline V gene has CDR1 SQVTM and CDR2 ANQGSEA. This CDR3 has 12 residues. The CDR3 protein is CSVGRGNTEAFF. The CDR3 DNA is TGCAGCGTTGGGCGGGGGAACACTGAAGCTTTCTTT. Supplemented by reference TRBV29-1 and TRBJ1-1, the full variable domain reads SAVISQKPSRDICQRGTSLTIQCQVDSQVTMMFWYRQQPGQSLTLIATANQGSEATYESGFVIDKFPISRPNLTFSTLTVSNMSPEDSSIYLCSVGRGNTEAFFGQGTRLTVV.

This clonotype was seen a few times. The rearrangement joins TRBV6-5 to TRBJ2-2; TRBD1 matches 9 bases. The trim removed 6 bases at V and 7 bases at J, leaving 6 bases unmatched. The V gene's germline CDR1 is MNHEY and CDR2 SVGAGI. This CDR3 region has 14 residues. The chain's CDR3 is CASRPTGGNGELFF. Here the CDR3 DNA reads TGTGCCAGCAGGCCGACAGGGGGGAACGGGGAGCTGTTTTTT.